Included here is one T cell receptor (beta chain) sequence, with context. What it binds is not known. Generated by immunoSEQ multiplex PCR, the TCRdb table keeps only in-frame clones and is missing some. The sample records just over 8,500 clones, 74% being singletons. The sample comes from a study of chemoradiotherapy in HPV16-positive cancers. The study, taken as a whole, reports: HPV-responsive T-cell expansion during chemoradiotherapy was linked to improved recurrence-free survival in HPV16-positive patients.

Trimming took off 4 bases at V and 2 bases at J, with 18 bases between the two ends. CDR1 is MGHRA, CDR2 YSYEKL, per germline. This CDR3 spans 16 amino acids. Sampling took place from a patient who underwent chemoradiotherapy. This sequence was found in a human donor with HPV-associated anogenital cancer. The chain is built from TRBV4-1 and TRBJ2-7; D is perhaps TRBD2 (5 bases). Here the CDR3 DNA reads TGCGCCAGCAGCCGTCTCGAGGGCCGCGGCACCTACGAGCAGTACTTC. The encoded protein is CASSRLEGRGTYEQYF.